This T cell receptor beta chain was observed in a study of T cell responses to AZD1222 COVID-19 vaccine. The study's findings and limits: Unmutated regions of variants are reportedly targeted by nearly half of spike-specific TCRs. Seropositivity was recorded at baseline in only 6 or 7 AZD1222 recipients. Donors, mostly white British, included more females; clonal diversity was possibly underestimated. Repertoire sampling occurred only after the peak T cell response.

The CDR3 totals 19 residues. Measured with immunoSEQ multiplex PCR; TCRdb has only the in-frame clones, and not every one. The sample contains 150,000 to 180,000 clones, about 90% of which appear only once. As regards this clone: The antigen is undetermined.

This material consisted of peripheral blood, taken on day 0 of MenACWY control vaccination. This chain connects TRBV7-5 to TRBJ1-5; the D segment call TRBD1 is taken from the table without a DNA check. TRBV7-5 is noted as a pseudogene. This sequence originates from an adult in good health. The CDR3 sequence: CVRSSGVDRGTDSNQPQHF. CDR3 bases: TGTGTCAGAAGCTCAGGGGTGGACAGGGGAACGGATAGCAATCAGCCCCAGCATTTT.